These T cell receptor beta chains were read from a single sample in a study of T-cell reconstitution after alpha-beta-depleted transplantation in children. TCRdb processed the PCR reads anew with MiXCR; each CDR3 protein has one entry. The sample holds 530,000 or so distinct CDR3 sequences, roughly a quarter seen once. The input for sequencing was PBMCs, taken before TCRalphabeta/CD19-depleted stem cell transplant. These receptors were collected from a boy less than two years old with Wiskott-Aldrich syndrome, due to receive a stem cell transplant. Each CDR3 is given with its conserved first and last residue. The D gene is left open where the match is weak. Only some rows state a clone size, as once, few, many or a class for expanded clones.

v_call	d_call	j_call	clone_size	cdr3_nt	cdr3_aa
TRBV20-1	TRBD2	TRBJ2-1	.	TGCAGTGCTAGACTCCCACTAGCGGGAGTCTACAATGAGCAGTTCTTC	CSARLPLAGVYNEQFF
TRBV12-3/TRBV12-4	.	TRBJ2-1	few	TGTGCCAGCAGTTTACGCCAACAGGGTCCGAAACGGAATGAGCAGTTCTTC	CASSLRQQGPKRNEQFF
TRBV20-1	TRBD1	TRBJ2-5	.	TGCAGTGCTAGTAGCTGGGACAGCCAAGAGACCCAGTACTTC	CSASSWDSQETQYF
TRBV5-1	TRBD2	TRBJ2-3	.	TGCGCCAGCAGCTTGGCGAGCGGGAGGATCACAGATACGCAGTATTTT	CASSLASGRITDTQYF
TRBV5-6	TRBD2	TRBJ2-1	many	TGTGCCAGCAGCTACAAAGCGGGAGCCAGGTACAATGAGCAGTTCTTC	CASSYKAGARYNEQFF
TRBV5-4	.	TRBJ2-1	.	TGTGCCAGCAGTCTGGTTGGGGCGGGAAACTACAATGAGCAGTTCTTC	CASSLVGAGNYNEQFF
TRBV5-1	TRBD1	TRBJ1-4	.	TGCGCCAGCGGCCTTCGGGACAGCTATAATGAAAAACTGTTTTTT	CASGLRDSYNEKLFF
TRBV4-1	.	TRBJ2-4	few	TGCGCCAGCGGTTCGCGGGGAGCCAAAAACATTCAGTACTTC	CASGSRGAKNIQYF
TRBV30	.	TRBJ1-1	.	TGTGCCTGGAAACAGAGGAACACTGAAGCTTTCTTT	CAWKQRNTEAFF
TRBV5-1	TRBD2	TRBJ2-7	few	TGCGCCAGCAGCTCCACGACTAGCGGGAGCAACGAGCAGTACTTC	CASSSTTSGSNEQYF
TRBV29-1	.	TRBJ1-2	once	TGCAGCGCGGACAGCATCTATGGCTACACCTTC	CSADSIYGYTF
TRBV18	TRBD1	TRBJ2-2	few	TGTGCCAGCTCACCGACAACAGGGGGCCTTACCGGGGAGCTGTTTTTT	CASSPTTGGLTGELFF
TRBV7-8	.	TRBJ2-1	.	TGTGCCAGCAGCTTAGGGCAGATAGCAGTCAACAATGAGCAGTTCTTC	CASSLGQIAVNNEQFF
TRBV5-1	.	TRBJ2-1	.	TGCGCCAGCAGCTTGAAACAGCAACACAATGAGCAGTTCTTC	CASSLKQQHNEQFF
TRBV7-3	.	TRBJ2-1	.	TGTGCCAGCAGCTTGGACGGATTACGCGATGAGCAGTTCTTC	CASSLDGLRDEQFF